This entry lists 17 T cell receptor beta chains sequenced from one sample in a study of breast tumors, draining lymph nodes, adjacent tissues. TCRdb re-called the multiplex PCR reads through MiXCR, storing one row per CDR3 protein. The profile shows 200,000 to 250,000 distinct CDR3 sequences, approximately 30% of them singletons. Axillary draining lymph nodes of breast cancer patients supplied the node samples. Sequencing was performed on axillary lymph node tissue. The receptors shown here come from a female donor with breast cancer. Some clones in this sample may be carry-over from other donors' samples.

The J gene is TRBJ2-5, the V gene TRBV24-1; a weak D match, TRBD2 (6 bases). V lost 10 bases and J 7 bases, leaving 18 bases between the germline ends. The CDR3 is made up of 13 amino acids. Germline V gives CDR1 KGHDR, CDR2 SFDVKD. CDR3 loop: CATSGARGWTQYF. The DNA for the CDR3 is TGTGCCACTTCGGGAGCGAGAGGTTGGACCCAGTACTTC.

The chain has TRBV19 and TRBJ1-1; D gene uncertain. The CDR3 extends over 13 amino acids. Germline lookup yields CDR1 LNHDA and CDR2 SQIVND (reference sequence). Trimming cost V 5 bases and J 0 bases, with 7 bases left between them. The CDR3 here is CASSPQLNTEAFF. The CDR3 DNA reads as TGTGCCAGTAGTCCACAACTGAACACTGAAGCTTTCTTT.

A note on this clonotype: A much bigger clone sits one base away, suggesting this may be a read error. V is TRBV19 and J is TRBJ2-3; perhaps TRBD2 as D (6 bases). Per germline, CDR1 LNHDA and CDR2 SQIVND (reference sequence). Trimming removed 11 bases from V and 2 bases from J, with 17 bases in between. CDR3 length equals 14 residues. The CDR3 DNA follows: TGTGCCGCCACCTTCGGGGGAGACACAGATACGCAGTATTTT. Translated, it gives CAATFGGDTDTQYF.

This chain links TRBV4-2 with TRBJ1-1; TRBD1 is a possible D gene (6 bases). Trimming cost V 4 bases and J 1 base, with 13 bases left between them. Germline values: CDR1 LGHNA, CDR2 YNFKEQ. CDR3 size: 15 residues. CDR3: CASSRDGQSNTEAFF. The CDR3 bases are TGTGCCAGCAGCCGCGACGGACAGTCGAACACTGAAGCTTTCTTT.

The genes are TRBV27 and TRBJ1-4; 9 nucleotides align to TRBD1. The germline V gene encodes CDR1 MNHEY and CDR2 SMNVEV (reference sequence). The CDR3 has 15 amino acids. The trim removed 5 bases at V and 6 bases at J, leaving 7 bases unmatched. The CDR3 reads CASSPGTGRDEKLFF. DNA for the CDR3: TGTGCCAGCAGTCCCGGGACAGGGAGGGATGAAAAACTGTTTTTT. The full variable domain, rest sourced from reference TRBV27 and TRBJ1-4, is EAQVTQNPRYLITVTGKKLTVTCSQNMNHEYMSWYRQDPGLGLRQIYYSMNVEVTDKGDVPEGYKVSRKEKRNFPLILESPSPNQTSLYFCASSPGTGRDEKLFFGSGTQLSVL.

This chain connects TRBV7-9 to TRBJ2-6; TRBD2 might be the D (6 bases). Trimming stripped 6 bases from V and 5 bases from J, with 23 bases between. This CDR3 has 18 residues. CDR1 SEHNR and CDR2 FQNEAQ come from the germline V gene (reference sequence). The CDR3 coding sequence is TGTGCCAGCAGTCAGGCGGGAACCGGGGTCGACTGGGCCAACGTCCTGACTTTC. Its protein product is CASSQAGTGVDWANVLTF.

This clonotype was counted between two and nine times. This rearrangement joins TRBV4-3 to TRBJ2-3; D may be TRBD1 (6 bases). This CDR3 spans 16 amino acids. Trimming removed 0 bases from V and 3 bases from J, with 13 bases in between. The V gene's germline CDR1 is LGHNA and CDR2 YSLEER. The CDR3 sequence: CASSQERGYWTDTQYF. CDR3 sequence (DNA): TGCGCCAGCAGCCAAGAGAGGGGGTACTGGACAGATACGCAGTATTTT.

In this sample, this clonotype turned up many times. The V gene is TRBV5-5, the J gene TRBJ2-5; 7 bases are shared with TRBD2. The CDR3 covers 16 residues. The germline CDR1 and CDR2 sequences are SGHKS and YYEKEE (reference sequence). Losses at the gene ends were 4 bases for V and 4 bases for J; bases not matched to a gene: 13. The CDR3 DNA sequence: TGTGCCAGCAGCCCCGTCACTAGCGCATTGGGAGAGACCCAGTACTTC. Its translation: CASSPVTSALGETQYF. Full variable domain (missing parts from reference TRBV5-5 and TRBJ2-5): DAGVTQSPTHLIKTRGQQVTLRCSPISGHKSVSWYQQVLGQGPQFIFQYYEKEERGRGNFPDRFSARQFPNYSSELNVNALLLGDSALYLCASSPVTSALGETQYFGPGTRLLVL.

This clonotype was counted at least ten times. The chain uses TRBV14 and TRBJ2-2, with a possible D match to TRBD2 (6 bases). V was trimmed by 3 bases and J by 6 bases, leaving 17 bases between them. CDR1 is SGHDN, CDR2 FVKESK, per germline. The CDR3 is 16 amino acids. The CDR3 spells CASSQRGIYRSGELFF. The CDR3, as DNA: TGTGCCAGCAGCCAGCGGGGCATATATCGGTCCGGGGAGCTGTTTTTT.

A remark on this clonotype: Just one base apart from a much larger clone, this may be a read error. The chain couples TRBV6-5 to TRBJ1-2; the D gene is possibly TRBD1 (6 bases). V gave up 6 bases and J gave up 2 bases, with 13 bases separating them. CDR1 MNHEY and CDR2 SVGAGI come from the germline V gene. This CDR3 has 14 amino acids. The DNA of the CDR3 is TGTGCCAGCAGGCACTCCGGGACAAACTATGGCTACACCTTC. This sequence encodes CASRHSGTNYGYTF.

The rearrangement uses TRBV15 and TRBJ2-7, with D possibly being TRBD1 or TRBD2 (6 bases each). The CDR3 runs 15 residues. Germline V gives CDR1 LNHNV, CDR2 YYDKDF (reference sequence). Trimming cost V 0 bases and J 2 bases, with 11 bases left between them. The CDR3 DNA sequence: TGTGCCACCAGCAGAGAGCGGGACACCGCCTACGAGCAGTACTTC. Its translation: CATSRERDTAYEQYF.

The rearrangement uses TRBV6-4 and TRBJ2-1; maybe TRBD2 (5 bases). Trimming removed 4 bases from V and 8 bases from J, with 18 bases in between. This CDR3 region has 15 residues. Looked up from germline, CDR1 is MRHNA and CDR2 is SNTAGT. This chain's CDR3 is CASSARGSRWDEQFF. The CDR3 DNA sequence: TGTGCCAGCAGTGCCCGGGGATCCCGATGGGATGAGCAGTTCTTC.

Points on this clonotype: Germline is not matched at one junction end, which may reflect a read error. The chain joins TRBV7-2 to TRBJ2-1; either TRBD1 or TRBD2 may fit D (5 bases each). This CDR3 is built from 17 residues. Germline assignment: CDR1 SGHTA and CDR2 FQGNSA. CDR3 DNA: TGTGTCCGCAGCTTAGTGGGGCGGGCGAGCTCCTACAATGAGCAGCTCTTC. Translating it yields CVRSLVGRASSYNEQLF.

The chain joins TRBV19 to TRBJ1-6; no definite D call. Germline V lookup: CDR1 LNHDA, CDR2 SQIVND (reference sequence). V lost 4 bases to trimming and J lost 1 base, with 11 bases between them. The CDR3 is 16 amino acids. Written as DNA, the CDR3 is TGTGCCAGTAGTACTCCCGGGAGTTCCTATAATTCACCCCTCCACTTT. This translates into CASSTPGSSYNSPLHF.

This clonotype came up many times. The chain joins TRBV9 to TRBJ2-1, with D possibly being TRBD1 (6 bases). Germline assignment: CDR1 SGDLS and CDR2 YYNGEE. CDR3 length: 13 amino acids. V lost 0 bases and J lost 8, with 9 bases in between. In DNA, the CDR3 is TGTGCCAGCAGCGTAGGGGGGCGCGATGAGCAGTTCTTC. Translating it yields CASSVGGRDEQFF. The full variable domain, with the rest looked up from reference TRBV9 and TRBJ2-1, is DSGVTQTPKHLITATGQRVTLRCSPRSGDLSVYWYQQSLDQGLQFLIQYYNGEERAKGNILERFSAQQFPDLHSELNLSSLELGDSALYFCASSVGGRDEQFFGPGTRLTVL.

To note about this clonotype: One end of the junction varies from germline; a read error may be responsible. The V call is TRBV25-1, the J call TRBJ2-5, with D tentatively TRBD1 or TRBD2 (6 bases each). Germline V CDR1 and CDR2: MGHDK, SYGVNS. This CDR3 spans 17 amino acids. The CDR3 protein is CACSVRELSGAGETQYF. CDR3 DNA: TGTGCCTGCAGTGTCAGAGAGCTATCGGGGGCAGGAGAGACCCAGTACTTC.

This clonotype was counted ten times or more. This chain joins TRBV4-1 and TRBJ1-2; D ambiguous. V gave up 3 bases and J gave up 4 bases, with 9 bases separating them. In germline, CDR1 is MGHRA, CDR2 YSYEKL. The CDR3 totals 13 residues. CDR3 protein: CASSQGFGYGYTF. CDR3 DNA sequence: TGCGCCAGCAGCCAGGGTTTCGGCTATGGCTACACCTTC.